This paragraph covers one T cell receptor beta chain sequence. What it binds is not known. The sample comes from a study of radiotherapy plus CTLA-4 blockade in lung cancer. Regarding the study as a whole: In blood, after radiotherapy plus ipilimumab, tumor-derived TCR clones expanded.

Assay: immunoSEQ multiplex PCR; the TCRdb copy retains only in-frame clones and omits some. The sample has 75,000 to 100,000 clones; 60% to 75% are singletons. Patients had chemo-refractory metastatic non-small-cell lung cancer and received focal radiation plus CTLA-4 blockade that used ipilimumab. This CDR3 comprises 16 residues. CDR1 is SGHAT, CDR2 FQNNGV, per germline. The ends were cut back, 1 base at V and 3 bases at J, with 13 bases in the middle. The rearrangement links TRBV11-2 to TRBJ2-1; D is possibly TRBD1 (6 bases). This TCR was recovered from a human donor with non-small cell lung cancer who had a partial response to radiotherapy plus ipilimumab. Some clones in this sample may be carry-over from other donors' samples. The material sequenced was peripheral blood, taken from a patient treated with radiotherapy plus ipilimumab. The CDR3 DNA is TGTGCCAGCAGCTTAGGGGACAACCAGCTCTACAATGAGCAGTTCTTC. Its protein is CASSLGDNQLYNEQFF.